These 13 T cell receptor beta chains share one sample of origin, sequenced in a study of blood T cell repertoires in COVID-19. Sequencing was performed with immunoSEQ multiplex PCR; in TCRdb, only in-frame clones are kept and a portion is missing. The sample has roughly 200,000 clones; 88% are singletons. What was sequenced was peripheral blood. Receptors originate from a man aged 18 to 29 with active or convalescent COVID-19.

The chain uses TRBV11-3 and TRBJ1-1; TRBD1 matches at 9 bases. The CDR3 runs to 15 residues. Looked up from germline, CDR1 is SGHNT and CDR2 is YENEEA. Trimming cost V 4 bases and J 1 base; bases outside gene matches: 4. In DNA form, the CDR3 reads TGTGCCAGCAGCTCGGGACAGGGTGGGAACACTGAAGCTTTCTTT. Translating it yields CASSSGQGGNTEAFF. Complete variable domain (other parts from reference TRBV11-3 and TRBJ1-1): EAGVVQSPRYKIIEKKQPVAFWCNPISGHNTLYWYLQNLGQGPELLIRYENEEAVDDSQLPKDRFSAERLKGVDSTLKIQPAELGDSAVYLCASSSGQGGNTEAFFGQGTRLTVV.

The V gene is TRBV7-2, the J gene TRBJ2-5; 7 bases are shared with TRBD1. With V trimmed by 5 bases and J by 2 bases, 2 bases remained unmatched. The length of the CDR3 is 13 residues. In germline, CDR1 is SGHTA, CDR2 FQGNSA. In DNA, the CDR3 is TGTGCCAGCAGCCGGGGACAGCAAGAGACCCAGTACTTC. Translation gives CASSRGQQETQYF.

This clone was observed a handful of times. CDR3 amino acids: CAISELGDREETQYF. For the CDR3, the DNA is TGTGCCATCAGTGAGTTGGGGGACAGGGAAGAGACCCAGTACTTC. V is TRBV10-3 and J is TRBJ2-5, with TRBD1 identical over 9 bases. CDR1 ENHRY and CDR2 SYGVKD come from the germline V gene. CDR3 size: 15 residues. The V and J ends lost 1 base and 3 bases, in that order; junction bases with no gene match: 3.

CDR3 loop: CASSRDSGSYNEQFF. The CDR3 nucleotides are TGTGCCAGCAGCCGGGATAGCGGGAGCTACAATGAGCAGTTCTTC. The J gene is TRBJ2-1, the V gene TRBV11-2; 9 bases align to TRBD2. Unmatched junction bases numbered 5, after V lost 5 bases and J lost 3 bases. The germline V gene encodes CDR1 SGHAT and CDR2 FQNNGV. This CDR3 region has 15 residues.

V gene TRBV28 combines with J gene TRBJ1-5; the D is unclear. CDR1 and CDR2 from the germline V gene are MDHEN and SYDVKM. CDR3 size: 15 residues. The ends were cut back, 3 bases at V and 0 bases at J, with 9 bases in the middle. In nucleotides, the CDR3 is TGTGCCAGCAGTTTGTTCTTGAGTAGCAATCAGCCCCAGCATTTT. Its translation is CASSLFLSSNQPQHF. The full variable domain, completed using reference TRBV28 and TRBJ1-5, is DVKVTQSSRYLVKRTGEKVFLECVQDMDHENMFWYRQDPGLGLRLIYFSYDVKMKEKGDIPEGYSVSREKKERFSLILESASTNQTSMYLCASSLFLSSNQPQHFGDGTRLSIL.

CDR3 region: CASSLDSSGNTIYF. CDR3 sequence (DNA): TGTGCCAGCAGCTTAGACAGCTCTGGAAACACCATATATTTT. The V call is TRBV7-9, the J call TRBJ1-3; no clear D. Germline CDR1 reads SEHNR; CDR2 reads FQNEAQ (reference sequence). The V end lost 1 base, the J end lost 0 bases, and 4 bases lay between the germline ends. The CDR3 consists of 14 residues.

The J gene is TRBJ1-2, the V gene TRBV5-4; D call uncertain. This CDR3 spans 17 amino acids. Trimming shortened V by 0 bases and J by 3 bases, and 18 bases separated the two germline ends. Germline CDR1 reads SGHNT; CDR2 reads YYREEE (reference sequence). The CDR3 nucleotides are TGTGCCAGCAGCTTGGGGAGGACGTACCCCCGGGACTATGGCTACACCTTC. This gives the protein CASSLGRTYPRDYGYTF.

The chain recombines TRBV24-1 with TRBJ1-2; D uncertain. CDR3 length: 17 residues. Germline V gives CDR1 KGHDR, CDR2 SFDVKD. The ends were cut back, 2 bases at V and 0 bases at J, with 15 bases in the middle. The CDR3 is CATSDSTFLGANYGYTF. The CDR3 DNA is TGTGCCACCAGTGATTCCACGTTTTTGGGAGCTAACTATGGCTACACCTTC.

This chain connects TRBV7-6 to TRBJ1-6; 7 nucleotides align to TRBD1. This CDR3 comprises 14 residues. The ends lost 8 bases at V and 7 bases at J; junction bases unmatched: 8. CDR1 and CDR2 from the germline V gene are SGHVS and FNYEAQ. The CDR3 bases are TGTGCCAGCTCCCGGGACAGAGCAAATTCACCCCTCCACTTT. Its protein product is CASSRDRANSPLHF. Supplemented by reference TRBV7-6 and TRBJ1-6, the full variable domain reads GAGVSQSPRYKVTKRGQDVALRCDPISGHVSLYWYRQALGQGPEFLTYFNYEAQQDKSGLPNDRFSAERPEGSISTLTIQRTEQRDSAMYRCASSRDRANSPLHFGNGTRLTVT.

The J gene is TRBJ1-2, the V gene TRBV9; 7 positions agree with TRBD1. Trimming took 3 bases from V and 7 from J; bases not matched to a gene: 0. The CDR3 loop spans 11 amino acids. Germline V lookup: CDR1 SGDLS, CDR2 YYNGEE. CDR3 in DNA: TGTGCCAGCAGCGACAGGGGTGGCTACACCTTC. Protein product: CASSDRGGYTF.

V usage is TRBV11-2 and J usage is TRBJ2-7, with 7 positions matching TRBD1. The CDR3 consists of 14 residues. The J segment lost 3 bases and the V segment lost 4 bases, leaving 6 bases of the junction unmatched. Germline lookup yields CDR1 SGHAT and CDR2 FQNNGV. Here the CDR3 reads CASSWGTANYEQYF. The CDR3 DNA sequence: TGTGCCAGCAGCTGGGGGACAGCAAACTACGAGCAGTACTTC.

This clone was counted a single time. The genes are TRBV10-3 and TRBJ1-2; D uncertain. The CDR3 contains 13 residues. Germline CDR1 is ENHRY and CDR2 is SYGVKD. Between the trimmed V and J ends, which lost 11 bases and 6 bases, there was a span of 19 bases. The DNA of the CDR3 is TGTGCCTTCCGACCGGAGGGATTGGATGGCTACACCTTC. Translating it yields CAFRPEGLDGYTF.

DNA for the CDR3: TGCAGCGTCGGGGACAAGAATCAGCCCCAGCATTTT. Amino acid sequence: CSVGDKNQPQHF. This sequence joins TRBV29-1 and TRBJ1-5; D is perhaps TRBD1 (6 bases). In germline, CDR1 is SQVTM, CDR2 ANQGSEA. The CDR3 contains 12 residues. V was clipped by 6 bases and J by 4 bases, with 10 bases between them. Filled out from reference TRBV29-1 and TRBJ1-5, the complete variable domain reads SAVISQKPSRDICQRGTSLTIQCQVDSQVTMMFWYRQQPGQSLTLIATANQGSEATYESGFVIDKFPISRPNLTFSTLTVSNMSPEDSSIYLCSVGDKNQPQHFGDGTRLSIL.